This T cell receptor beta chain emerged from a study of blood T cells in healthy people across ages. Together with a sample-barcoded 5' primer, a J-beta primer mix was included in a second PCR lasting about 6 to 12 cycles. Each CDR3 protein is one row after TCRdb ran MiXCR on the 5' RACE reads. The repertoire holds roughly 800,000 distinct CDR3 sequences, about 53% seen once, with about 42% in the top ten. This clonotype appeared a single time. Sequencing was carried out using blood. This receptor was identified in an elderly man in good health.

This chain's CDR3 is CASTPFDSGRALQYF. The CDR3 DNA reads TGTGCCAGCACCCCTTTTGACAGCGGGAGGGCTCTGCAGTACTTC. The rearrangement uses TRBV5-5 and TRBJ2-5, with TRBD2 matching over 10 bases. The CDR3 loop spans 15 amino acids. Germline values: CDR1 SGHKS, CDR2 YYEKEE (reference sequence). The ends lost 6 bases at V and 11 bases at J; junction bases unmatched: 16.